This is a list of T cell receptor beta chains from one sample in a study of cytotoxic CD8 clonotypes in ibrutinib-treated CLL. Only in-frame clones appear in the TCRdb table, and some are missing; sequencing was by immunoSEQ multiplex PCR. There are some 350,000 clones in the sample; about 61% occur only once, and about 5.9% lies in the top ten. Sequencing was performed on PBMCs, taken after 36 months of ibrutinib treatment. Source of these receptors: a human donor with chronic lymphocytic leukemia. Each CDR3 is given with its conserved first and last residue. The order of the fields is J gene, V gene, D gene, clone size, CDR3 protein, CDR3 DNA. D genes are given only for firm matches. The size field is filled for only some rows; it gives once, few, many or a size class.

J gene: TRBJ2-3
V gene: TRBV28
D gene: NA
clone size: NA
CDR3 protein: CASSLFADTQYF
CDR3 DNA: TGTGCCAGCAGTTTATTCGCGGATACGCAGTATTTT

J gene: TRBJ2-7
V gene: TRBV27
D gene: TRBD2
clone size: NA
CDR3 protein: CASSRGVAYEQYF
CDR3 DNA: TGTGCCAGCAGTCGGGGGGTTGCCTACGAGCAGTACTTC

J gene: TRBJ2-7
V gene: TRBV7-8
D gene: TRBD2
clone size: NA
CDR3 protein: CASSHRRLAGDPYEQYF
CDR3 DNA: TGTGCCAGCAGCCACCGAAGACTAGCGGGAGACCCCTACGAGCAGTACTTC

J gene: TRBJ1-2
V gene: TRBV6-1
D gene: NA
clone size: NA
CDR3 protein: CASSYNYGYTF
CDR3 DNA: TGTGCCAGCAGTTACAACTATGGCTACACCTTC

J gene: TRBJ1-4
V gene: TRBV7-2
D gene: TRBD1
clone size: NA
CDR3 protein: CASSSTGGNEKLFF
CDR3 DNA: TGTGCCAGCAGCTCGACAGGGGGTAATGAAAAACTGTTTTTT

J gene: TRBJ2-7
V gene: TRBV18
D gene: TRBD1
clone size: NA
CDR3 protein: CASSPTIGTVIYEQYF
CDR3 DNA: TGTGCCAGCTCCCCCACCATTGGGACAGTCATCTACGAGCAGTACTTC

J gene: TRBJ2-3
V gene: TRBV9
D gene: TRBD2
clone size: NA
CDR3 protein: CASSVGGTSRNTQYF
CDR3 DNA: TGTGCCAGCAGCGTAGGGGGGACTAGCAGGAATACGCAGTATTTT

J gene: TRBJ2-1
V gene: TRBV19
D gene: TRBD2
clone size: NA
CDR3 protein: CASSRASSGSIHEQFF
CDR3 DNA: TGTGCCAGTAGTAGGGCGTCTAGCGGGAGTATTCATGAGCAGTTCTTC

J gene: TRBJ1-1
V gene: TRBV19
D gene: NA
clone size: few
CDR3 protein: CASRVGRGNTEAFF
CDR3 DNA: TGTGCCAGTAGGGTAGGTAGGGGGAACACTGAAGCTTTCTTT

J gene: TRBJ1-2
V gene: TRBV29-1
D gene: NA
clone size: NA
CDR3 protein: CSVGGREPYGYTF
CDR3 DNA: TGCAGCGTAGGGGGTCGGGAACCCTATGGCTACACCTTC

J gene: TRBJ2-5
V gene: TRBV5-1
D gene: TRBD2
clone size: NA
CDR3 protein: CASSGRLAGVETQYF
CDR3 DNA: TGCGCCAGCAGCGGCCGACTAGCGGGGGTGGAGACCCAGTACTTC

J gene: TRBJ2-1
V gene: TRBV19
D gene: TRBD2
clone size: NA
CDR3 protein: CASRPGLAEEQFF
CDR3 DNA: TGTGCCAGTAGGCCGGGACTAGCGGAAGAGCAGTTCTTC

J gene: TRBJ2-7
V gene: TRBV15
D gene: NA
clone size: NA
CDR3 protein: CATSRVGSPAYEQYF
CDR3 DNA: TGTGCCACCAGCAGAGTCGGGTCCCCCGCCTACGAGCAGTACTTC

J gene: TRBJ2-5
V gene: TRBV29-1
D gene: NA
clone size: NA
CDR3 protein: CSATAGGAETQYF
CDR3 DNA: TGCAGCGCTACAGCGGGTGGGGCAGAGACCCAGTACTTC

J gene: TRBJ1-3
V gene: TRBV5-5
D gene: NA
clone size: NA
CDR3 protein: CASSLRAQDGVGKRNTIYF
CDR3 DNA: TGTGCCAGCAGCCTGCGAGCCCAGGATGGGGTAGGGAAGAGAAACACCATATATTTT

J gene: TRBJ1-2
V gene: TRBV6-4
D gene: TRBD1
clone size: NA
CDR3 protein: CASSATGTGTNYGYTF
CDR3 DNA: TGTGCCAGCAGTGCAACCGGGACAGGGACTAACTATGGCTACACCTTC

J gene: TRBJ1-5
V gene: TRBV5-1
D gene: NA
clone size: few
CDR3 protein: CASSLDVNQPQHF
CDR3 DNA: TGCGCCAGCAGCTTAGATGTCAATCAGCCCCAGCATTTT

J gene: TRBJ2-3
V gene: TRBV7-9
D gene: NA
clone size: NA
CDR3 protein: CASTEGSSTDTQYF
CDR3 DNA: TGTGCCAGCACCGAGGGTTCTAGCACAGATACGCAGTATTTT